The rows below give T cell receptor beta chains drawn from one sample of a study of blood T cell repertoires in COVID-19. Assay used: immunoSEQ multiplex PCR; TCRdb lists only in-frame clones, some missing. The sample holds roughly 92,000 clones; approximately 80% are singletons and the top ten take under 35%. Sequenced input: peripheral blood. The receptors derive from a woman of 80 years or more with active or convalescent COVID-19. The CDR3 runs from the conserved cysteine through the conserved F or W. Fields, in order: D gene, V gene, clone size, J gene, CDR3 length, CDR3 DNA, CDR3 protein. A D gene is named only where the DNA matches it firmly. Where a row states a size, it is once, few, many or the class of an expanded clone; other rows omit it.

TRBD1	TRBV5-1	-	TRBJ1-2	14	TGCGCCAGCAGCACCGGACAGGGAGGCTATGGCTACACCTTC	CASSTGQGGYGYTF
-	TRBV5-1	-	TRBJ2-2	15	TGCGCCAGCAGCTTGGCCACGGCGGGCACCGGGGAGCTGTTTTTT	CASSLATAGTGELFF
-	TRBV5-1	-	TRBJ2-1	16	TGCGCCAGCAGCTTGGCGGGGCAGCGGGCTTACAATGAGCAGTTCTTC	CASSLAGQRAYNEQFF
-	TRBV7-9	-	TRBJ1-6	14	TGTGCCAGCAGCTCTGGACTCGGAACTTCACCCCTCCACTTT	CASSSGLGTSPLHF
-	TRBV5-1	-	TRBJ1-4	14	TGCGCCAGCAGCTTGAGTGAACGGGGGGAAAAACTGTTTTTT	CASSLSERGEKLFF
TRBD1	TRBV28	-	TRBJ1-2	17	TGTGCCAGCAGTCCCAGGGGGCGCGAACCTTTTAACTATGGCTACACCTTC	CASSPRGREPFNYGYTF
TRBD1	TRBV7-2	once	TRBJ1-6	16	TGTGCCAGCAGCTTAGCTGAGGGGGCGAACGACTCACCCCTCCACTTT	CASSLAEGANDSPLHF
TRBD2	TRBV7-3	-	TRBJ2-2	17	TGTGCCAGCAGCCTTTTCGGGACTAGCGGGTTCACCGGGGAGCTGTTTTTT	CASSLFGTSGFTGELFF
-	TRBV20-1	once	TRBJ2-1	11	TGCAGTGCACGCACGAGGAGCCTTCAGTTCTTC	CSARTRSLQFF
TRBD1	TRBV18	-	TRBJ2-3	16	TGTGCCAGCTCACCACCCCGGACAGGAGACACAGATACGCAGTATTTT	CASSPPRTGDTDTQYF
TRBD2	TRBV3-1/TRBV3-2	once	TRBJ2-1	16	TGTGCCAGCAGCCAAGAGTCTAGCGGGAGGGCAGGGGGGCAGTTCTTC	CASSQESSGRAGGQFF
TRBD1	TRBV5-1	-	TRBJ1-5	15	TGCGCCAGCAGGCCCGGGACAGTTAGCAATCAGCCCCAGCATTTT	CASRPGTVSNQPQHF
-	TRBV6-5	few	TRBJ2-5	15	TGTGCCAGCAGTTACTCGCCGGCAGGGAGGGAGACCCAGTACTTC	CASSYSPAGRETQYF
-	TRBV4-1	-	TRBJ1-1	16	TGCGCCAGCAGCCAAGGGGTCAGGCACTCGAACACTGAAGCTTTCTTT	CASSQGVRHSNTEAFF
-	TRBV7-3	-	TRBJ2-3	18	TGTGCCAGCAGCTTAAGAGGATCTATGGCTCCCACCACAGATACGCAGTATTTT	CASSLRGSMAPTTDTQYF
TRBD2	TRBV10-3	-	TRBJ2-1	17	TGTGCCATCAGGGCCCGGGGGCCGCGGGAGGGCCGAAATGAGCAGTTCTTC	CAIRARGPREGRNEQFF
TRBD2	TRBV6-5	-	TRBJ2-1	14	TGTGCCAGCATTAGCGGGAGCTCCTACAATGAGCAGTTCTTC	CASISGSSYNEQFF
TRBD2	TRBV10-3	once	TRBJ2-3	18	TGTGCCATCAGTCCGGGACTAGCGGGGGGTGGGGGCACAGATACGCAGTATTTT	CAISPGLAGGGGTDTQYF
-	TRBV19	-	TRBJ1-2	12	TGTGCCAGTAGTATCCGCAGGGATGGCTACACCTTC	CASSIRRDGYTF
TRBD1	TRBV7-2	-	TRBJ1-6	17	TGTGCCAGCAGCTTAAGGATAGGCAGGGGGAAAAATTCACCCCTCCACTTT	CASSLRIGRGKNSPLHF
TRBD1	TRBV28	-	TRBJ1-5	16	TGTGCCAGCAGTCCTACAGGGGGCTGGGGCAATCAGCCCCAGCATTTT	CASSPTGGWGNQPQHF
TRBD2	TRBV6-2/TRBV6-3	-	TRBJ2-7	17	TGTGCCAGCAGTTATCGCCTAGCGGGGGGAAACTCCTACGAGCAGTACTTC	CASSYRLAGGNSYEQYF
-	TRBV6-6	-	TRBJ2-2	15	TGTGCCACCATAAACGGGTCGCCCCTCACCGGGGAGCTGTTTTTT	CATINGSPLTGELFF
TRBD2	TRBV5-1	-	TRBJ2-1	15	TGCGCCAGCAGCTTCTCGGGGGGGAACTACAATGAGCAGTTCTTC	CASSFSGGNYNEQFF
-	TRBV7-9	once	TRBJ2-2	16	TGTGCCAGCAGCCGCAAGTGGGCAGGCAACACCGGGGAGCTGTTTTTT	CASSRKWAGNTGELFF
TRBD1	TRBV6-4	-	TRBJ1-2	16	TGTGCCAGCAGCCCGACTTTCGGGACAGGGGTCTATGGCTACACCTTC	CASSPTFGTGVYGYTF
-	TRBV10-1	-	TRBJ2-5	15	TGCGCCAGCAGTGATACGGGACTCCTACAAGAGACCCAGTACTTC	CASSDTGLLQETQYF
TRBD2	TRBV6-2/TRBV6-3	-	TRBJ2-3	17	TGTGCCAGCAGCTGTACCGAGGTAGCGGGAATCGCAGATACGCAGTATTTT	CASSCTEVAGIADTQYF
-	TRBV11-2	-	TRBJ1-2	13	TGTGCCAGCAGCTTGGCAGGAGGGTATGGCTACACCTTC	CASSLAGGYGYTF
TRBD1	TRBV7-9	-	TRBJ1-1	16	TGTGCCAGCAGCCCGATTGGGGCAGGGGGTTTATCTGAAGCTTTCTTT	CASSPIGAGGLSEAFF
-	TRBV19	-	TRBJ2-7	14	TGTGCCAGTAGTACAGCGATAACTGCCTACGAGCAGTACTTC	CASSTAITAYEQYF
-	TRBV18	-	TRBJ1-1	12	TGTGCCAGCTCACTCACAGACACTGAAGCTTTCTTT	CASSLTDTEAFF